This passage covers 21 T cell receptor beta chains from one sample sequenced in a study of T cell changes during pregnancy in multiple sclerosis. TCRdb's table, derived via immunoSEQ multiplex PCR, lists solely in-frame clones and lacks some. The table lists some 97,000 clones, about 90% of them singletons. Sample: peripheral blood, taken after pregnancy. These TCRs come from a female donor with multiple sclerosis, enrolled in a pregnancy study.

The chain recombines TRBV27 with TRBJ2-3; 7 bases are shared with TRBD2. The CDR3 is made up of 14 amino acids. J gave up 3 bases and V 5 bases, and 5 bases lay outside the gene matches. Per the germline V gene, CDR1 is MNHEY and CDR2 is SMNVEV (reference sequence). The CDR3 DNA reads as TGTGCCAGCAGTGGGGACTATAGGACAGATACGCAGTATTTT. This translates into CASSGDYRTDTQYF.

V gene TRBV6-1 combines with J gene TRBJ1-1; no definite D call. Per germline, CDR1 MNHNS and CDR2 SASEGT. The CDR3 totals 15 residues. The V end was cut by 2 bases, the J end by 0 bases, with 10 bases between. The CDR3 DNA reads TGTGCCAGCAGTGAACCCTACAGAGTGAACACTGAAGCTTTCTTT. It codes for CASSEPYRVNTEAFF.

V is TRBV5-8 and J is TRBJ2-1, with TRBD2 matching over 12 bases. V gave up 2 bases and J gave up 6 bases; unmatched junction bases: 12. This CDR3 contains 18 residues. The germline V gene has CDR1 SGHTS and CDR2 YDEGEE. CDR3 residues: CASSLLAGGLSGGNEQFF. DNA for the CDR3: TGTGCCAGCAGCTTACTAGCGGGGGGCCTAAGCGGGGGCAATGAGCAGTTCTTC. The full variable domain, its missing parts supplied by reference TRBV5-8 and TRBJ2-1, is EAGVTQSPTHLIKTRGQQATLRCSPISGHTSVYWYQQALGLGLQFLLWYDEGEERNRGNFPPRFSGRQFPNYSSELNVNALELEDSALYLCASSLLAGGLSGGNEQFFGPGTRLTVL.

This chain joins TRBV6-6 and TRBJ2-1, with a tentative D call TRBD1 (5 bases). CDR1 and CDR2 (germline): MNHNY, SVGAGI (reference sequence). V was trimmed by 0 bases and J by 3 bases, leaving 9 bases between them. The CDR3 has 15 residues. CDR3 region: CASSYSDRNYNEQFF. CDR3 coding DNA: TGTGCCAGCAGTTACTCTGACAGAAACTACAATGAGCAGTTCTTC.

This sequence joins TRBV7-7 and TRBJ1-1, with 7 bases identical to TRBD1. This CDR3 spans 16 amino acids. Trimming removed 5 bases from V and 3 bases from J; junction bases left unmatched: 12. Per germline, CDR1 SSHAT and CDR2 FNYEAQ (reference sequence). The CDR3 here is CASSEPTGAGDTEAFF. The CDR3 DNA sequence: TGTGCCAGCAGCGAACCTACAGGGGCAGGAGACACTGAAGCTTTCTTT.

The V call is TRBV7-3, the J call TRBJ2-3; TRBD2 matches at 10 bases. The CDR3 covers 15 residues. The ends lost 3 bases at V and 6 bases at J; junction bases unmatched: 6. Germline V lookup: CDR1 SGHTA, CDR2 FQGTGA. The CDR3 is CASSFLAGVGDTQYF. DNA of the CDR3: TGTGCCAGCAGCTTCCTAGCGGGAGTGGGGGATACGCAGTATTTT.

The chain recombines TRBV19 with TRBJ2-3, with TRBD2 identical over 8 bases. Trimming at V came to 0 bases and at J to 4 bases, leaving 3 bases not matched to a gene. Germline CDR1 and CDR2: LNHDA and SQIVND (reference sequence). The CDR3 length is 15 residues. This chain's CDR3 is CASSIDREGADTQYF. The CDR3 bases are TGTGCCAGTAGTATAGATCGGGAGGGCGCAGATACGCAGTATTTT.

The J gene is TRBJ1-6, the V gene TRBV5-1; D is unclear. Trimming took 5 bases from V and 5 from J, leaving 11 bases between them. The CDR3 extends over 14 amino acids. Germline lookup yields CDR1 SGHRS and CDR2 YFSETQ. CDR3 residues: CASSRDGDNSPLHF. The CDR3 DNA sequence: TGCGCCAGCAGTCGTGACGGAGATAATTCACCCCTCCACTTT.

The chain recombines TRBV5-4 with TRBJ2-5; D gene ambiguous. Trimming took off 5 bases at V and 2 bases at J, with 13 bases between the two ends. The germline gives CDR1 SGHNT, CDR2 YYREEE (reference sequence). The CDR3 has 14 amino acids. This chain's CDR3 is CASSPGLSQETQYF. The CDR3 nucleotides are TGTGCCAGCAGTCCGGGTCTATCACAAGAGACCCAGTACTTC.

The CDR3 DNA reads as TGTGCCACCAGCAGAGTGCAGGGGCGAGGGAATTCACCCCTCCACTTT. Translation: CATSRVQGRGNSPLHF. The V and J genes are TRBV15 and TRBJ1-6; TRBD1 might be the D (6 bases). The CDR3 loop spans 16 amino acids. The V gene's germline CDR1 is LNHNV and CDR2 YYDKDF (reference sequence). Trimming took 1 base from V and 7 from J, leaving 14 bases between them. Filled out from reference TRBV15 and TRBJ1-6, the complete variable domain reads DAMVIQNPRYQVTQFGKPVTLSCSQTLNHNVMYWYQQKSSQAPKLLFHYYDKDFNNEADTPDNFQSRRPNTSFCFLDIRSPGLGDTAMYLCATSRVQGRGNSPLHFGNGTRLTVT.

The chain recombines TRBV9 with TRBJ1-1; possibly TRBD1 for D (5 bases). Trimming removed 4 bases from V and 4 bases from J, with 17 bases in between. Germline CDR1 reads SGDLS; CDR2 reads YYNGEE. The CDR3 runs 15 residues. The CDR3 sequence: CASSPGGGESTEAFF. CDR3 DNA sequence: TGTGCCAGCAGCCCCGGAGGAGGGGAGAGCACTGAAGCTTTCTTT.

The rearrangement uses TRBV30 and TRBJ2-7; tentative D call: TRBD1 (6 bases). CDR1 and CDR2 from the germline V gene are GTSNPN and SVGIG (reference sequence). Trimming stripped 3 bases from V and 5 bases from J, with 14 bases between. CDR3 length: 13 amino acids. The CDR3 nucleotides are TGTGCCTGGAGCAGACAGGACGGGGACGAGCAGTACTTC. It is translated as CAWSRQDGDEQYF.

This clone occurred once. The genes are TRBV11-2 and TRBJ1-2; 9 positions match TRBD1. There are 14 residues in the CDR3. Trimming removed 5 bases from V and 6 bases from J; junction bases left unmatched: 7. CDR1 and CDR2 (germline): SGHAT, FQNNGV. The chain's CDR3 is CASSEGTGWNGYTF. The CDR3 DNA follows: TGTGCCAGCAGCGAAGGGACAGGGTGGAATGGCTACACCTTC.

The V and J genes are TRBV5-8 and TRBJ1-3; D is possibly TRBD1 (6 bases). Germline loops: CDR1 SGHTS, CDR2 YDEGEE. This CDR3 has 17 amino acids. V lost 4 bases to trimming and J lost 0 bases, with 17 bases between them. The CDR3 loop reads CASSQGGGLGSGNTIYF. CDR3 in DNA: TGTGCCAGCAGCCAAGGGGGGGGACTTGGCTCTGGAAACACCATATATTTT. Drawing the rest from reference TRBV5-8 and TRBJ1-3, the complete variable domain is EAGVTQSPTHLIKTRGQQATLRCSPISGHTSVYWYQQALGLGLQFLLWYDEGEERNRGNFPPRFSGRQFPNYSSELNVNALELEDSALYLCASSQGGGLGSGNTIYFGEGSWLTVV.

The table lists this clone with a count of one. The chain is built from TRBV5-4 and TRBJ2-7; weak D call: TRBD1 (7 bases). The CDR3 runs to 13 residues. The V end lost 4 bases, the J end lost 5 bases, and 13 bases lay between the germline ends. Germline V gives CDR1 SGHNT, CDR2 YYREEE (reference sequence). In DNA, the CDR3 is TGTGCCAGCAGCCTATCAGGGGGGAACGAGCAGTACTTC. Protein sequence: CASSLSGGNEQYF.

The V call is TRBV5-4, the J call TRBJ2-1, with D perhaps matching TRBD2 (5 bases). This CDR3 comprises 14 residues. In germline, CDR1 is SGHNT, CDR2 YYREEE (reference sequence). Between the trimmed V and J ends, which lost 1 base and 1 base, there was a span of 6 bases. The CDR3 loop is CASSLRGSYNEQFF. CDR3 sequence (DNA): TGTGCCAGCAGCTTGCGGGGTTCCTACAATGAGCAGTTCTTC.

The J gene is TRBJ2-6, the V gene TRBV4-3; a weak D match, TRBD1 (5 bases). This CDR3 has 15 amino acids. Trimming took off 4 bases at V and 2 bases at J, with 9 bases between the two ends. CDR1 is LGHNA, CDR2 YSLEER, per germline. The CDR3 DNA follows: TGCGCCAGCAGCCTGAGCAGGGCTGGGGCCAACGTCCTGACTTTC. Translated: CASSLSRAGANVLTF.

V usage is TRBV5-1 and J usage is TRBJ1-3; D is ambiguous. This CDR3 has 16 amino acids. Trimming took 2 bases from V and 0 from J, leaving 12 bases between them. Per the germline V gene, CDR1 is SGHRS and CDR2 is YFSETQ. The CDR3 DNA reads as TGCGCCAGCAGCTTTTTACCCAGATTCTCTGGAAACACCATATATTTT. Amino acids: CASSFLPRFSGNTIYF. Complete variable domain (other parts from reference TRBV5-1 and TRBJ1-3): KAGVTQTPRYLIKTRGQQVTLSCSPISGHRSVSWYQQTPGQGLQFLFEYFSETQRNKGNFPGRFSGRQFSNSRSEMNVSTLELGDSALYLCASSFLPRFSGNTIYFGEGSWLTVV.

V and J are TRBV6-1 and TRBJ2-5, with a tentative D call TRBD2 (6 bases). V shed 1 base and J shed 5 bases, with 14 bases lying between them. The CDR3 extends over 15 amino acids. Germline CDR1 reads MNHNS; CDR2 reads SASEGT. The DNA of the CDR3 is TGTGCCAGCAGTGAAGGACGGGAGCCGTGGGAGACCCAGTACTTC. Its translation: CASSEGREPWETQYF.

The chain links TRBV13 to TRBJ1-2; a possible D gene is TRBD1 (5 bases). V shed 1 base and J shed 9 bases, with 15 bases lying between them. Germline V gives CDR1 PRHDT, CDR2 FYEKMQ (reference sequence). CDR3 length: 14 residues. The CDR3 here is CASSLEGRAVSYTF. The CDR3 nucleotides read TGTGCCAGCAGCTTAGAAGGCAGGGCGGTCAGCTACACCTTC.

The chain couples TRBV5-4 to TRBJ2-2; 9 nucleotides line up with TRBD1. The CDR3 totals 16 residues. CDR1 is SGHNT, CDR2 YYREEE, per germline (reference sequence). Trimming removed 6 bases from V and 3 bases from J; junction bases left unmatched: 9. In DNA, the CDR3 is TGTGCCAGCACCTTAACAGGGGGCGCACACACCGGGGAGCTGTTTTTT. It encodes CASTLTGGAHTGELFF. Looking up the rest from reference TRBV5-4 and TRBJ2-2 gives the full variable domain: ETGVTQSPTHLIKTRGQQVTLRCSSQSGHNTVSWYQQALGQGPQFIFQYYREEENGRGNFPPRFSGLQFPNYSSELNVNALELDDSALYLCASTLTGGAHTGELFFGEGSRLTVL.